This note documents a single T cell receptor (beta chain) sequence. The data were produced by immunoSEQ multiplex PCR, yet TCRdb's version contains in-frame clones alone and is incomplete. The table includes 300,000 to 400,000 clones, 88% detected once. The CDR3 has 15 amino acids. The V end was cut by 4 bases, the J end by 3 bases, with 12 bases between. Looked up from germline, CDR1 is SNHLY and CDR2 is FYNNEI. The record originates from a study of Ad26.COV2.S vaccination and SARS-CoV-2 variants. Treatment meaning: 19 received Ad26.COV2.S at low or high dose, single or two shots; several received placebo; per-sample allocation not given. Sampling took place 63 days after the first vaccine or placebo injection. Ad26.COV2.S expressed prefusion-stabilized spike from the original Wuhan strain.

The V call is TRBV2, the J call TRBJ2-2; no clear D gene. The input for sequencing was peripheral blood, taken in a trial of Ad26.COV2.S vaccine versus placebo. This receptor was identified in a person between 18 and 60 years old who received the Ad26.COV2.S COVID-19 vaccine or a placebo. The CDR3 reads CASSGQGWDTGELFF. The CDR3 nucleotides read TGTGCCAGCAGTGGACAAGGGTGGGACACCGGGGAGCTGTTTTTT.